This T cell receptor (beta chain) stems from a study of blood T cells in healthy people across ages. Points from the study as a whole: Age brought a roughly linear fall in TCR beta diversity measured per million T cells. The unsorted PBMCs prevented any conclusive comparison of naive versus antigen-experienced cells.

Together with a sample-barcoded 5' primer, a J-beta primer mix was included in a second PCR lasting about 6 to 12 cycles. TCRdb reprocessed the 5' RACE reads via MiXCR and lists one record per CDR3 protein. The table lists 700,000 or so distinct CDR3 sequences, about 20% of them singletons. As for this clonotype: The antigen remains undetermined.

CDR1 DFQATT and CDR2 SNEGSKA come from the germline V gene (reference sequence). Deletions cut 1 base from V and 5 bases from J, with 17 bases between. The CDR3 consists of 15 residues. The TCR originated in a man aged 65 to 85 in good health. The chain carries TRBV20-1 and TRBJ1-1; D remains unclear. Material for sequencing was blood. CDR3 coding DNA: TGCAGTGCTAGAGCCTCGATCAATCTTCGTACTGAAGCTTTCTTT. It yields the protein CSARASINLRTEAFF.